These T cell receptor beta chains were read from a single sample in a study of cytomegalovirus exposure and HLA in healthy donors. The assay was immunoSEQ multiplex PCR, and TCRdb's table has in-frame clones only and misses some. The sample holds roughly 120,000 clones; under 85% are singletons and the top ten take more than 10%. Specimen: PBMCs. The receptors come from a woman in her thirties or forties in good health and CMV-seropositive. Both conserved end residues are part of each CDR3. The order of the fields is D gene, clone size, V gene, J gene, CDR3 protein. A D gene is named only where the DNA matches it firmly. The listing skips clone size in some rows; elsewhere it reads once, few, many or a size class.

>.|once|TRBV6-1|TRBJ1-2
CASRQASHGYTF
>TRBD2|.|TRBV7-8|TRBJ2-7
CASTYGGTYEQYF
>TRBD1|.|TRBV2|.
CASRRDRPSNEQYF
>TRBD1|.|TRBV28|TRBJ2-5
CASSRQGGRGTQYF
>.|few|TRBV30|TRBJ1-1
CAWSVQRSTAFF
>.|.|TRBV6-1|TRBJ2-1
CASSEIPNREQFF
>.|once|TRBV4-2|TRBJ2-7
CASSQGWRAYEQYF
>TRBD2|.|TRBV10-3|TRBJ2-1
CAISEGTSSGNEQFF
>TRBD1|.|TRBV19|TRBJ2-7
CASSSGTGSSYEQYF
>.|few|TRBV7-8|TRBJ2-7
CASSSRYEQYF
>TRBD2|.|TRBV7-2|TRBJ2-1
CASSREPVAGAYNEQFF
>TRBD1|.|TRBV6-6|TRBJ2-2
CASSYPEGARGELFF
>TRBD2|.|TRBV30|TRBJ2-5
CAWNSAGGPETQYF
>TRBD1|.|TRBV7-9|TRBJ1-1
CASSLEGQGSEAFF
>TRBD1|once|TRBV28|TRBJ1-4
CASSAHRGPGANEKLFF
>.|.|TRBV7-2|TRBJ2-1
CASSLGPYYGEQFF
>.|few|TRBV4-1|TRBJ1-3
CASSQGPLPATEAGNTIYF
>TRBD2|.|TRBV27|TRBJ2-7
CASSLGLEYEQYF
>.|.|TRBV19|TRBJ1-4
CASSRPGITNEKLFF
>.|.|TRBV28|TRBJ2-7
CASSLTGSIYEQYF
>.|.|TRBV6-5|TRBJ2-6
CASSLASGANVLTF
>.|.|TRBV5-1|TRBJ1-1
CASSAQGGGTEAFF
>TRBD1|.|TRBV10-2|TRBJ2-7
CASKSGTGIDEQYF
>TRBD1|once|TRBV28|TRBJ1-5
CASRGQGASNQPQHF
>.|many|TRBV28|TRBJ1-2
CASSLRQVIDGYTF
>.|.|TRBV10-3|TRBJ1-1
CAISEHQGIGDTEAFF
>TRBD1|.|TRBV2|TRBJ1-2
CASIKGARGYTF
>.|.|TRBV10-1|TRBJ2-7
CASSAWGDEQYF
>TRBD2|.|TRBV5-1|.
CASSARLAGTYEQYF
>TRBD2|.|TRBV7-8|TRBJ2-2
CASTLLAGARDTGELFF
>TRBD1|.|TRBV7-8|TRBJ2-7
CASSLGAGTASYEQYF
>TRBD1|.|TRBV7-6|TRBJ2-7
CASSLAGDRGYEQYF
>.|.|TRBV4-1|TRBJ1-5
CASSQAPNQPQHF
>.|.|TRBV6-1|TRBJ2-7
CASSGGLLRHEQYF
>TRBD1|few|TRBV18|TRBJ1-1
CASSPTWTGAGTEAFF
>.|.|TRBV28|TRBJ2-1
CASSHSESSYNEQFF
>TRBD1|.|TRBV19|TRBJ2-7
CASNRQGTGKQYF
>.|once|TRBV27|TRBJ1-2
CASRKIGNYGYTF
>.|.|TRBV7-3|TRBJ1-2
CASSPGTGYGYTF
>TRBD1|.|TRBV19|TRBJ2-4
CASSPTGAVAKNIQYF
>TRBD1|.|TRBV30|TRBJ2-6
CAWSRGQGASGANVLTF
>.|.|TRBV6-1|TRBJ2-5
CASTKGGYQYF
>.|.|TRBV5-1|TRBJ1-2
CASSSSYGYTF
>TRBD2|.|TRBV5-1|TRBJ2-1
CASSPIKTSGGHNEQFF
>TRBD2|.|TRBV4-2|TRBJ2-7
CASSQEGTKASVLHF
>TRBD2|many|TRBV19|TRBJ2-5
CASSISGMGETQYF
>.|.|TRBV2|TRBJ2-7
CASTLAHSYEQYF
>TRBD2|.|TRBV28|TRBJ2-7
CASIPSGTGSSYEQYF
>.|.|TRBV6-6|TRBJ2-7
CASRQGLTYEQYF
>.|.|TRBV5-1|TRBJ2-3
CASSLEDSSTDTQYF
>.|.|TRBV6-1|TRBJ1-4
CASSGQGSREKLFF
>TRBD1|.|TRBV19|TRBJ1-5
CASSIVGRGPQPQHF
>.|.|TRBV9|TRBJ1-1
CASSVGGGLNTEAFF
>TRBD2|once|TRBV23-1|TRBJ2-2
CASKAGGNTGELFF
>TRBD1|.|TRBV2|TRBJ1-2
CASSERRQGGGYTF
>.|few|TRBV30|TRBJ1-2
CAWLNRGTYGYTF
>TRBD1|.|TRBV28|TRBJ1-5
CASSGRTGFQPQHF